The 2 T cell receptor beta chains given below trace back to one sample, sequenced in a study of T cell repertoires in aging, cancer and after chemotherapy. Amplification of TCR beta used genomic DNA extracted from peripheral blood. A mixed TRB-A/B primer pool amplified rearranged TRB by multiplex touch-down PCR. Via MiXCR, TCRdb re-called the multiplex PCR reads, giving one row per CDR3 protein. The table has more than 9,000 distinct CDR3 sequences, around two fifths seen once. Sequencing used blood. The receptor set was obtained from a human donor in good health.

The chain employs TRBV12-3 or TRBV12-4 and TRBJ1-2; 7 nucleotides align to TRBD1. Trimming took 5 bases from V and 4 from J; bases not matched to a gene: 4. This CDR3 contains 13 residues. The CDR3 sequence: CASSPTGSYGYTF. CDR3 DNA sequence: TGTGCCAGCAGTCCGACAGGGTCCTATGGCTACACCTTC.

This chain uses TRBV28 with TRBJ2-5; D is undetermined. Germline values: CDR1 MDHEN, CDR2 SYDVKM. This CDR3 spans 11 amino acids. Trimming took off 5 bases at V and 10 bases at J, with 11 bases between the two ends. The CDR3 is CASSPRERQYF. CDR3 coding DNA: TGTGCCAGCAGTCCCCGTGAGCGCCAGTACTTC.